The 18 T cell receptor beta chains below all came from one sample that was sequenced in a study of OX40 agonist ivuxolimab in advanced cancers. The protocol was immunoSEQ multiplex PCR, while the TCRdb copy is restricted to in-frame clones and leaves out a portion. The top ten clones hold around 1.1% of a sample with 94,000 or so clones, roughly 84% of them seen once. Sequencing used CD4+ or CD8+ T cells sorted from blood, obtained in a trial of the OX40 agonist ivuxolimab. All receptors come from an adult with an advanced solid tumor such as melanoma, head and neck, liver or kidney cancer.

The rearrangement uses TRBV29-1 and TRBJ1-2; 11 nucleotides match TRBD1. The CDR3 spans 15 residues. CDR1 is SQVTM, CDR2 ANQGSEA, per germline. The trim removed 4 bases at V and 8 bases at J, leaving 12 bases unmatched. The CDR3 DNA is TGCAGCGTTGCCGTTTCCGGACAGGGGGCGCAAGGCTACACCTTC. Translating gives CSVAVSGQGAQGYTF.

The rearrangement uses TRBV5-6 and TRBJ2-2; D is undetermined. Per the germline V gene, CDR1 is SGHDT and CDR2 is YYEEEE. The CDR3 is 15 amino acids. V lost 2 bases to trimming and J lost 2 bases, with 10 bases between them. The CDR3 spells CASSFLGSNTGELFF. The CDR3 DNA sequence: TGTGCCAGCAGCTTCCTGGGGTCCAACACCGGGGAGCTGTTTTTT.

The chain joins TRBV9 to TRBJ2-1; TRBD1 matches at 8 bases. V was clipped by 2 bases and J by 9 bases; unmatched bases: 10. Germline V lookup: CDR1 SGDLS, CDR2 YYNGEE. This CDR3 is built from 15 residues. For the CDR3, the DNA is TGTGCCAGCAGCGTTAGACAGGGGTCTGATGGTGAGCAGTTCTTC. This gives the protein CASSVRQGSDGEQFF.

This chain joins TRBV6-5 and TRBJ1-1; possible D gene TRBD1, 5 bases. In germline, CDR1 is MNHEY, CDR2 SVGAGI. V lost 6 bases and J lost 1, with 9 bases in between. This CDR3 has 13 amino acids. CDR3 residues: CASRRDANTEAFF. The CDR3 bases are TGTGCCAGCAGGAGGGACGCGAACACTGAAGCTTTCTTT.

The chain joins TRBV6-5 to TRBJ2-7; either TRBD1 or TRBD2 may fit D (7 bases each). V dropped 2 bases and J dropped 1 base, with 9 bases sitting between them. Germline CDR1 MNHEY, CDR2 SVGAGI. CDR3 length: 14 amino acids. CDR3 region: CASSYQGGSYEQYF. CDR3 nucleotides: TGTGCCAGCAGTTACCAGGGGGGGTCCTACGAGCAGTACTTC.

This chain uses TRBV6-1 with TRBJ1-1, with D unclear. The V gene lost 5 bases and the J gene lost 7 bases, with 8 bases spanning the gap. The CDR3 is made up of 11 amino acids. In germline, CDR1 is MNHNS, CDR2 SASEGT. The CDR3 region has the DNA TGTGCCAGCAGTTTTTACCGTGAAGCTTTCTTT. Amino acid sequence: CASSFYREAFF.

The chain couples TRBV4-3 to TRBJ2-1, with D perhaps being TRBD1 or TRBD2 (5 bases each). V was clipped by 1 base and J by 0 bases, with 25 bases between them. CDR3 length: 21 residues. Germline V lookup: CDR1 LGHNA, CDR2 YSLEER. DNA for the CDR3: TGCGCCAGCAGCCAAGCTGCCTACGGATTAAGGGGACCCGGCTCCTACAATGAGCAGTTCTTC. Its translation is CASSQAAYGLRGPGSYNEQFF.

This rearrangement joins TRBV30 to TRBJ2-2; D may correspond to TRBD1 or TRBD2 (6 bases each). With 0 bases removed from V and 6 bases from J, the gap between germline ends came to 14 bases. The CDR3 runs 15 residues. Germline lookup yields CDR1 GTSNPN and CDR2 SVGIG (reference sequence). As DNA, the CDR3 is TGTGCCTGGAGTGTAAGCAGGGGAGGACCCGGGGAGCTGTTTTTT. Amino acid sequence: CAWSVSRGGPGELFF.

The rearrangement joins TRBV5-6 to TRBJ2-5, with D unclear. Germline CDR1 and CDR2: SGHDT and YYEEEE. V lost 2 bases and J lost 5, with 10 bases in between. This CDR3 comprises 13 residues. In nucleotides, the CDR3 is TGTGCCAGCAGCTTAATTTTCTCGGAGACCCAGTACTTC. Translation gives CASSLIFSETQYF.

J is TRBJ2-1 and V is TRBV7-3, with 11 positions matching TRBD2. The V segment lost 5 bases and the J segment 10 bases; nucleotides outside the gene matches: 4. Germline V gives CDR1 SGHTA, CDR2 FQGTGA. The CDR3 extends over 13 amino acids. The CDR3: CASSTGTSGEQFF. CDR3 in DNA: TGTGCCAGCAGCACCGGGACTAGCGGCGAGCAGTTCTTC.

This clone came up a few times. This sequence joins TRBV18 and TRBJ2-5, with D tentatively TRBD2 (6 bases). In germline, CDR1 is KGHSH, CDR2 LQKENI. The CDR3 loop spans 14 amino acids. The germline V and J ends were trimmed by 3 bases and 4 bases, with 12 bases remaining between them. The chain's CDR3 is CASSPGQGGETQYF. CDR3 DNA: TGTGCCAGCTCACCGGGTCAGGGAGGAGAGACCCAGTACTTC.

The genes are TRBV27 and TRBJ1-2; D not resolved. The CDR3 runs 12 residues. In germline, CDR1 is MNHEY, CDR2 SMNVEV (reference sequence). With 6 bases removed from V and 5 bases from J, the gap between germline ends came to 10 bases. The chain's CDR3 is CASSGSYYGYTF. CDR3 sequence (DNA): TGTGCCAGCAGCGGGAGTTATTATGGCTACACCTTC.

The rearrangement joins TRBV10-3 to TRBJ2-5, with TRBD1 as a possible D gene (6 bases). The germline V gene has CDR1 ENHRY and CDR2 SYGVKD. V lost 4 bases, J lost 3 bases, and 9 bases lay in between. The CDR3 sequence is 13 residues long. The CDR3 protein is CAISAGDKETQYF. The DNA of the CDR3 is TGTGCCATCAGTGCAGGGGATAAAGAGACCCAGTACTTC.

DNA of the CDR3: TGTGCCAGCAGCCCCCAACAGATGAACACTGAAGCTTTCTTT. Translating it yields CASSPQQMNTEAFF. The chain combines TRBV7-8 with TRBJ1-1; D is unresolved. V lost 5 bases, J lost 0 bases, and 10 bases lay in between. This CDR3 region has 14 residues. The germline V gene has CDR1 SGHVS and CDR2 FQNEAQ.

The gene calls are TRBV5-1 and TRBJ1-1, with a tentative D call TRBD1 (5 bases). Germline V lookup: CDR1 SGHRS, CDR2 YFSETQ. V shed 4 bases and J shed 3 bases, with 16 bases lying between them. This CDR3 region has 15 residues. Here the CDR3 DNA reads TGCGCCAGCAGCGGCGTCGGGGGAGCGGACACTGAAGCTTTCTTT. Translated: CASSGVGGADTEAFF. Drawing the rest from reference TRBV5-1 and TRBJ1-1, the complete variable domain is KAGVTQTPRYLIKTRGQQVTLSCSPISGHRSVSWYQQTPGQGLQFLFEYFSETQRNKGNFPGRFSGRQFSNSRSEMNVSTLELGDSALYLCASSGVGGADTEAFFGQGTRLTVV.

A few counts support this clone. The V and J genes are TRBV7-6 and TRBJ2-1; 11 positions agree with TRBD2. CDR1 is SGHVS, CDR2 FNYEAQ, per germline. Germline trimming cut 5 bases from V and 4 bases from J; bases unmatched to any gene: 4. The CDR3 is 15 amino acids. The CDR3 nucleotides are TGTGCCAGCAGCGTAGGGACTAGCGGATACAATGAGCAGTTCTTC. Translated: CASSVGTSGYNEQFF.

V gene TRBV27 combines with J gene TRBJ2-1; D is perhaps TRBD2 (6 bases). Trimming removed 3 bases from V and 8 bases from J, with 11 bases in between. This CDR3 is 13 amino acids long. Germline-derived CDR1 and CDR2 are MNHEY and SMNVEV (reference sequence). In DNA, the CDR3 is TGTGCCAGCAGTTTTTCGGGGGTTGATGAGCAGTTCTTC. Amino acids: CASSFSGVDEQFF.

The V call is TRBV15, the J call TRBJ2-1; TRBD2 agrees at 9 bases. The CDR3 is 15 residues long. CDR1 LNHNV and CDR2 YYDKDF come from the germline V gene (reference sequence). The V segment lost 5 bases and the J segment 3 bases; nucleotides outside the gene matches: 5. The CDR3 loop reads CATSRARGGYNEQFF. CDR3 bases: TGTGCCACCAGCCGGGCGCGGGGGGGCTACAATGAGCAGTTCTTC. Combining the CDR3 with reference TRBV15 and TRBJ2-1 gives the whole variable domain DAMVIQNPRYQVTQFGKPVTLSCSQTLNHNVMYWYQQKSSQAPKLLFHYYDKDFNNEADTPDNFQSRRPNTSFCFLDIRSPGLGDTAMYLCATSRARGGYNEQFFGPGTRLTVL.